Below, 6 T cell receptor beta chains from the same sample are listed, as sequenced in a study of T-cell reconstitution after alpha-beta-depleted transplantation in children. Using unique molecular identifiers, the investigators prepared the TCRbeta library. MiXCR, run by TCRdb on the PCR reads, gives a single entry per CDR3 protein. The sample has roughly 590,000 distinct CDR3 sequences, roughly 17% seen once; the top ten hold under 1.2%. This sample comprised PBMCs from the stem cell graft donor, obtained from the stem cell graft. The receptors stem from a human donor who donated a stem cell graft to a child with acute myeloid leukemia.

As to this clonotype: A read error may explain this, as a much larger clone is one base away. Written as DNA, the CDR3 is TGCGCCAGCACGGACGCAGCCTATGGCTACACCTTC. It translates to CASTDAAYGYTF. The chain recombines TRBV5-1 with TRBJ1-2; D gene ambiguous. The CDR3 spans 12 residues. V shed 6 bases and J shed 4 bases, with 10 bases lying between them. CDR1 and CDR2 (germline): SGHRS, YFSETQ.

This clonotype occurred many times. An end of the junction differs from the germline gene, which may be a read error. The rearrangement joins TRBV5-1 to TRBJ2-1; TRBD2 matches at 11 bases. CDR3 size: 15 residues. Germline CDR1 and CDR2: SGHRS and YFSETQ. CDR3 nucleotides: TGTGCCAGCAGCCTTAGACTAGCGGGGTACAATGAGCAGTTCTTC. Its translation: CASSLRLAGYNEQFF.

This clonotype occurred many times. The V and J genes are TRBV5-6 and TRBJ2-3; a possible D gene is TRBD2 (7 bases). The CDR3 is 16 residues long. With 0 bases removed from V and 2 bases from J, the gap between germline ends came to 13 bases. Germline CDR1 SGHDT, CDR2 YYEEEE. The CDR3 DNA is TGTGCCAGCAGCTTGGACGCAGGGGACTACACAGATACGCAGTATTTT. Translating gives CASSLDAGDYTDTQYF.

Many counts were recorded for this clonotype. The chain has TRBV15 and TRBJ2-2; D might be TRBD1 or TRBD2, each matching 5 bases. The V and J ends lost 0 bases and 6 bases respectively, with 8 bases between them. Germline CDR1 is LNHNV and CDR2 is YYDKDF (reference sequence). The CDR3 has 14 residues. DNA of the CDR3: TGTGCCACCAGCAGAGATCGAGGGGCCGGGGAGCTGTTTTTT. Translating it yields CATSRDRGAGELFF.

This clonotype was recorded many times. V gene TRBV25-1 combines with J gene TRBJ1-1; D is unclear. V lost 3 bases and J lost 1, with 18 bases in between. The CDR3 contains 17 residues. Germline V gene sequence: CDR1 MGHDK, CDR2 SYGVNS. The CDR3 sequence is CASSDSSPRRGNTEAFF. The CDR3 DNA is TGTGCCAGCAGTGACTCCTCCCCCCGACGAGGGAACACTGAAGCTTTCTTT. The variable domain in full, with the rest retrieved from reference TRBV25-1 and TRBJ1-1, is EADIYQTPRYLVIGTGKKITLECSQTMGHDKMYWYQQDPGMELHLIHYSYGVNSTEKGDLSSESTVSRIRTEHFPLTLESARPSHTSQYLCASSDSSPRRGNTEAFFGQGTRLTVV.

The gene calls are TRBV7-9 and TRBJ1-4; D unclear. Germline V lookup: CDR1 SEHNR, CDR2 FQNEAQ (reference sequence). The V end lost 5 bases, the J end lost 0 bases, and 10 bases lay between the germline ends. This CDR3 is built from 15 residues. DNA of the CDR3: TGTGCCAGCAGCAGAGACCTCTCAACTAATGAAAAACTGTTTTTT. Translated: CASSRDLSTNEKLFF.